This T cell receptor beta chain was sequenced during a study of OX40 agonist ivuxolimab in advanced cancers. Broadly, across the study: The costimulatory receptor OX40 (CD134) was targeted by ivuxolimab, a fully human IgG2 agonistic monoclonal antibody. Intravenous ivuxolimab was administered to patients every 2 weeks at six dose levels: 0.01, 0.1, 0.3, 1.5, 3 and 10 mg/kg. Of the approximately 50 dose-escalation patients, hepatocellular carcinoma was present in about 20, melanoma in approximately 15, renal cell carcinoma in 9 and head and neck cancer in 9. In the dose-escalation cohort, roughly 80% of patients were male, and the mean age was approximately 60 years, with a range of about 23 to 90. Patients were allowed to have had prior anti-PD-1, anti-PD-L1 or anti-CTLA-4 therapy, and around 41% of the dose-escalation patients had previously received checkpoint inhibitors. Partial responses occurred in three dose-escalation patients, of whom one had hepatocellular carcinoma and two had cutaneous melanoma. Peripheral TCRbeta sequencing aimed to test whether ivuxolimab altered TCR sequence diversity and caused clonal T-cell expansion. The paper covers the monotherapy dose-escalation part of the phase I ivuxolimab trial, which included N ≈ 50 patients.

To sequence the TCRbeta CDR3 region, genomic DNA was isolated from the sorted cells. TCRbeta CDR3 regions were sequenced using the immunoSEQ Assay. In its TCRdb copy, this immuneACCESS table keeps in-frame sequences only and misses some clones. Where compared with another copy, unresolved V genes explain less than half of these, and the others have no known cause. Within this sample are about 38,000 clones, with about 90% of them counted one time only. The top ten clones comprise 8.5% to 10% of the sample. Patients with autoimmune disease history or receiving systemic immunosuppression were excluded from the trial. Peripheral blood for TCR sequencing was drawn from every dose cohort at baseline, at cycle 4 day 1 and at cycle 7 day 1. Samples came from an open-label, multicenter, first-in-human phase I dose-escalation trial of ivuxolimab. The trial enrolled adults with locally advanced or metastatic head and neck squamous cell, hepatocellular, melanoma or renal cell carcinoma. CD4+ and CD8+ T cells were sorted separately from peripheral blood before TCR sequencing.

The germline V gene (reference sequence) supplies CDR1 SGHNT and CDR2 YYREEE. V is clipped by 4 bases and J by 1 base, and the sequence between their germline boundaries is 15 bases long. The CDR3 holds 16 amino acids from the cysteine to the phenylalanine. Solely the CDR3 DNA is kept, with 48 bases framed from the first base. The investigation overall reported the following: On average, CD8+ T cells showed more expanded clones than CD4+ T cells after ivuxolimab. At doses from 0.1 to 3.0 mg/kg, clonal expansion was seen in both CD4+ and CD8+ blood T cells between baseline and week 6. Low levels of normalized T-cell clonal expansion were also shown by some nonresponding patients. In the 0.1-3.0 mg/kg groups, partial responders were among the patients with the lowest normalized peripheral clonal expansion, particularly in CD8+ T cells. Which antigens the clonally expanded peripheral T cells were specific for was not determined.

This clone was seen once. The antigen it binds to is not known. The input lacks base qualities; no much larger clone sits a single base away. The rearranged segments are TRBV5-4 and TRBJ2-1, and the D gene may be TRBD1, 7 bases matching. The sequence derives from an adult with an advanced solid tumor such as melanoma, head and neck, liver or kidney cancer. The material was CD4+ or CD8+ T cells sorted from blood, obtained in a trial of the OX40 agonist ivuxolimab. The DNA reads TGTGCCAGCAGCGGGGGGACAGCCTCTTCCTACAATGAGCAGTTCTTC. The resulting protein is CASSGGTASSYNEQFF.